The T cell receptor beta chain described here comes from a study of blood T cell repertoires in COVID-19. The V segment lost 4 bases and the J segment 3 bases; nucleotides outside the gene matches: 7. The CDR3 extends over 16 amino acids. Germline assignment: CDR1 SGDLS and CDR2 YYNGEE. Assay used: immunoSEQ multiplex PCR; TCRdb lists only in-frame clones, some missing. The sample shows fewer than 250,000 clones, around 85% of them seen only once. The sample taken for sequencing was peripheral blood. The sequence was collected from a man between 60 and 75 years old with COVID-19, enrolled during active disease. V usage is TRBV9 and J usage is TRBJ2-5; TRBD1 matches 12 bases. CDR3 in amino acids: CASSPRDRGPEETQYF. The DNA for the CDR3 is TGTGCCAGCAGCCCCCGGGACAGGGGGCCTGAAGAGACCCAGTACTTC. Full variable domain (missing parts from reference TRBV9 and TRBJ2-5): DSGVTQTPKHLITATGQRVTLRCSPRSGDLSVYWYQQSLDQGLQFLIQYYNGEERAKGNILERFSAQQFPDLHSELNLSSLELGDSALYFCASSPRDRGPEETQYFGPGTRLLVL.